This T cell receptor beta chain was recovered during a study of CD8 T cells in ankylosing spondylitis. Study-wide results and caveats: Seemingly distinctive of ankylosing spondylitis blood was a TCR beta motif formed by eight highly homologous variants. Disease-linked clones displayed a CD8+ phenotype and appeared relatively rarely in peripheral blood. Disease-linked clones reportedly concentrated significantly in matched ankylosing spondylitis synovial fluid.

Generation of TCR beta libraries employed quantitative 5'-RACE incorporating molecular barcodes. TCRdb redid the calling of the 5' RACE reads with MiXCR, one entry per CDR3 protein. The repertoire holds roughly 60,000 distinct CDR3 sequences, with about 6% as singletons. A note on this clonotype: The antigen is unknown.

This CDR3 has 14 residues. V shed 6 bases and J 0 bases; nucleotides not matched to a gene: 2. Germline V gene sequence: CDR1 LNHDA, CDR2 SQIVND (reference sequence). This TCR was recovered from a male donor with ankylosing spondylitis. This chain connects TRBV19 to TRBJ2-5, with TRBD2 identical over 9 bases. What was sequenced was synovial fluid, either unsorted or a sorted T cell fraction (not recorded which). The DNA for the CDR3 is TGTGCCAGTAGGAGCGGGAGGTACCAAGAGACCCAGTACTTC. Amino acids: CASRSGRYQETQYF.